This TCR beta chain came from a study of CD8 T cells in Susac syndrome. The CDR3 is 14 amino acids. Germline V lookup: CDR1 MNHEY, CDR2 SMNVEV (reference sequence). V gave up 2 bases and J gave up 5 bases, with 13 bases separating them. A quantity of about 0.5 to 1 ug RNA underwent reverse transcription using random hexamers. TCRdb independently ran MiXCR on the immunoSEQ multiplex PCR reads; one entry per CDR3 protein. The repertoire has 160,000 or so distinct CDR3 sequences, roughly 95% of them found once; the top ten carry about 0.15%. V is TRBV27 and J is TRBJ2-7; D is tentatively TRBD1 or TRBD2 (6 bases each). The sequence came from a human donor with multiple sclerosis. The sample was CD8+ T cells from PBMCs. The chain's CDR3 is CASSLGGGGNEQYF. The CDR3 nucleotides read TGTGCCAGCAGTTTAGGTGGGGGCGGGAACGAGCAGTACTTC.